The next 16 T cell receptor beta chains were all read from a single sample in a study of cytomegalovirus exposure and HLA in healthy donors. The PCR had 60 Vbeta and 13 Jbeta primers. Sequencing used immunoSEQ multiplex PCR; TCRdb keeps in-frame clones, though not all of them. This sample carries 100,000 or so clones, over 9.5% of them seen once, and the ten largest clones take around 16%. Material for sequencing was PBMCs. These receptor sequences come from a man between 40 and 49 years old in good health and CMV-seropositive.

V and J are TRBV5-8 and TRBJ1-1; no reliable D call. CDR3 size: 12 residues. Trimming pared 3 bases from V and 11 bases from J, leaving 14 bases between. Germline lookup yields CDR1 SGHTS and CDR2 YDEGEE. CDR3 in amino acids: CASSWTYQEAFF. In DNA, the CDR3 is TGTGCCAGCAGCTGGACTTACCAGGAGGCTTTCTTT. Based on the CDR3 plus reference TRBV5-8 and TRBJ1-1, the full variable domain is EAGVTQSPTHLIKTRGQQATLRCSPISGHTSVYWYQQALGLGLQFLLWYDEGEERNRGNFPPRFSGRQFPNYSSELNVNALELEDSALYLCASSWTYQEAFFGQGTRLTVV.

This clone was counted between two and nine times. The CDR3 region is CASSLAQMNTEAFF. The CDR3 bases are TGCGCCAGCAGCTTGGCCCAGATGAACACTGAAGCTTTCTTT. V gene TRBV5-1 combines with J gene TRBJ1-1; D gene uncertain. V shed 0 bases and J shed 0 bases, with 6 bases lying between them. This CDR3 contains 14 residues. Germline V gene lookup returns CDR1 SGHRS and CDR2 YFSETQ.

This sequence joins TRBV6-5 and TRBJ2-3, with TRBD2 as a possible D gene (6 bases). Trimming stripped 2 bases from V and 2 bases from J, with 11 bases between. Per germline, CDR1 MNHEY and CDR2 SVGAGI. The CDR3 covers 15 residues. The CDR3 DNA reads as TGTGCCAGCAGTTACAGAGCGGGCTCCACAGATACGCAGTATTTT. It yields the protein CASSYRAGSTDTQYF.

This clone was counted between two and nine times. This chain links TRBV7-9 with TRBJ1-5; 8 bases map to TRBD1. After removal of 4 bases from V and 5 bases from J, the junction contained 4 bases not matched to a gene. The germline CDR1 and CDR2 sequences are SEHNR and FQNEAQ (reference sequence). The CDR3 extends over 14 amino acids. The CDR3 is CASSSGGQYQPQHF. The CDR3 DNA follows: TGTGCCAGCAGCTCAGGGGGCCAATATCAGCCCCAGCATTTT.

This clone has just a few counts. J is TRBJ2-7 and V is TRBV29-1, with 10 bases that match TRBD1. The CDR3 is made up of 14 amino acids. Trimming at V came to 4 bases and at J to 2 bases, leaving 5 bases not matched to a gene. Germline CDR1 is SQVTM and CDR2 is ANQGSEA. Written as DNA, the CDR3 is TGCAGCGTTGTAGACAGGGGGCGCACCTACGAGCAGTACTTC. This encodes CSVVDRGRTYEQYF.

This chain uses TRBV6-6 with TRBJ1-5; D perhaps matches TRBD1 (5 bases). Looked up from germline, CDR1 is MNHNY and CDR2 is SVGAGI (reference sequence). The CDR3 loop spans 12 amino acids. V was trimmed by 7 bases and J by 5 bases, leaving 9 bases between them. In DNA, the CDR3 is TGTGCCAGCAAAATCAGGGATCAGCCCCAGCATTTT. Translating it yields CASKIRDQPQHF.

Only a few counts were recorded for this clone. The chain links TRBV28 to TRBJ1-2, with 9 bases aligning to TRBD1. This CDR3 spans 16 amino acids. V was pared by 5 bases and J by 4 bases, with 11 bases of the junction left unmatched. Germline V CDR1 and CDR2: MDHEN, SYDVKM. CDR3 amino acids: CASSPTGTGIFYGYTF. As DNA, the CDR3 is TGTGCCAGCAGTCCGACCGGGACAGGGATTTTCTATGGCTACACCTTC.

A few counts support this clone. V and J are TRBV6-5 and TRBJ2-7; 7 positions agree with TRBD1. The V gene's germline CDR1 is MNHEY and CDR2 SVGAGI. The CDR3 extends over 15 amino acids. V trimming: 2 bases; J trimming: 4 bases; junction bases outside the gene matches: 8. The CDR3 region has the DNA TGTGCCAGCAGTTACGCTCAGGGGGTGGGATACGAGCAGTACTTC. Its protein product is CASSYAQGVGYEQYF.

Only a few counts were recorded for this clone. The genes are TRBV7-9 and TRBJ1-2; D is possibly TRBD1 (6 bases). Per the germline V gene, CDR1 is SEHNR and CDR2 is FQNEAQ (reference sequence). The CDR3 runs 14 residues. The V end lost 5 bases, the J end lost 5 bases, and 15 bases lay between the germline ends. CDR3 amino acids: CASSQAQQGYGYTF. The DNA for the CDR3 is TGTGCCAGCAGCCAGGCCCAACAGGGATATGGCTACACCTTC.

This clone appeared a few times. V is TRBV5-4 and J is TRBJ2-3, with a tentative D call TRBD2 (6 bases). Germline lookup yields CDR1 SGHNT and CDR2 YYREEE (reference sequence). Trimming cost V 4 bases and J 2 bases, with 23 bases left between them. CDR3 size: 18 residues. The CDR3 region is CASSAEGAGWDFTDTQYF. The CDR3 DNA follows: TGTGCCAGCAGCGCCGAGGGCGCGGGTTGGGACTTCACAGATACGCAGTATTTT.

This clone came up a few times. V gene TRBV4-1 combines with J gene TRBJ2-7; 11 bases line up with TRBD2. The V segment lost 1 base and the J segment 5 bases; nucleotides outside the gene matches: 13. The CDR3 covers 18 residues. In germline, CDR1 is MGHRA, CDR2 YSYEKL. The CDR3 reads CASSQVVLAGASNHEQYF. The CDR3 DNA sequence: TGCGCCAGCAGCCAAGTGGTACTAGCGGGAGCGAGTAACCACGAGCAGTACTTC.

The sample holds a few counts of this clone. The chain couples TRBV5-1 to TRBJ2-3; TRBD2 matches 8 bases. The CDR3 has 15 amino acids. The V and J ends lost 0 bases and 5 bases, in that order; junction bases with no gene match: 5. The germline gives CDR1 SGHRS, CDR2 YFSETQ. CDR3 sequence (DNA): TGCGCCAGCAGCTTGGCGGGAGGGCCGGAAGATACGCAGTATTTT. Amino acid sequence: CASSLAGGPEDTQYF.

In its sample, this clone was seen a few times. The CDR3, as DNA: TGTGCCAGTAGTGCTAGACTAGCGGGAGGAGAGACCCAGTACTTC. It codes for CASSARLAGGETQYF. This sequence joins TRBV19 and TRBJ2-5; 13 nucleotides match TRBD2. This CDR3 has 15 amino acids. J was trimmed by 4 bases and V by 5 bases; bases with no gene match: 4. The V gene's germline CDR1 is LNHDA and CDR2 SQIVND (reference sequence).

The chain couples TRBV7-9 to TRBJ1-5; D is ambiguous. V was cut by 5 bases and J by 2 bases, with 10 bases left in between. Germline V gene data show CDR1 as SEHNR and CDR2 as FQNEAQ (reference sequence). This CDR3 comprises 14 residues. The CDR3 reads CASSVHGGNQPQHF. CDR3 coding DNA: TGTGCCAGCAGCGTTCACGGGGGCAATCAGCCCCAGCATTTT.

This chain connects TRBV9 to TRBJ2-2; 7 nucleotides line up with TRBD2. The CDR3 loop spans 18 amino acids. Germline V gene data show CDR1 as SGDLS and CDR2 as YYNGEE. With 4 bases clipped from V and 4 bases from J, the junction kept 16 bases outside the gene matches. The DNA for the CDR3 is TGTGCCAGCAGCCCCCGACCAGCGGGACTCCGTGTCACCGGGGAGCTGTTTTTT. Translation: CASSPRPAGLRVTGELFF.

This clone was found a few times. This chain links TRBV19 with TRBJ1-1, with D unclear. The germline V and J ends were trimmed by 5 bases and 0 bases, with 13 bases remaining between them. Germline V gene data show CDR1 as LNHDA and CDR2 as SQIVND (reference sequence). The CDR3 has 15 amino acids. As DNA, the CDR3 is TGTGCCAGTAGTGCTATCGGGTCGATGAACACTGAAGCTTTCTTT. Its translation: CASSAIGSMNTEAFF.